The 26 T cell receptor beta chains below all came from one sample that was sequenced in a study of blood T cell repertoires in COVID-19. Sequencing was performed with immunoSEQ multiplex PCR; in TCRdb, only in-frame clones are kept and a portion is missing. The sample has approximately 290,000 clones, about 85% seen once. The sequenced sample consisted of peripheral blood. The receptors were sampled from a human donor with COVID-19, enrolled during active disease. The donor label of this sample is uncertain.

CDR3 amino acids: CASSDGGGYGYTF. The CDR3 region has the DNA TGTGCCAGCAGCGATGGGGGAGGCTATGGCTACACCTTC. The J gene is TRBJ1-2, the V gene TRBV9; possible D gene TRBD1, 5 bases. The germline CDR1 and CDR2 sequences are SGDLS and YYNGEE. The CDR3 has 13 amino acids. Trimming cost V 3 bases and J 4 bases, with 10 bases left between them.

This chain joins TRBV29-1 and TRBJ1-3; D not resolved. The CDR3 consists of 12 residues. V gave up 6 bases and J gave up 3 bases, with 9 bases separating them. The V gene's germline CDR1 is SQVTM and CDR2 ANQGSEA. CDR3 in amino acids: CSVAELGNTIYF. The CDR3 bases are TGCAGCGTCGCCGAGCTTGGAAACACCATATATTTT.

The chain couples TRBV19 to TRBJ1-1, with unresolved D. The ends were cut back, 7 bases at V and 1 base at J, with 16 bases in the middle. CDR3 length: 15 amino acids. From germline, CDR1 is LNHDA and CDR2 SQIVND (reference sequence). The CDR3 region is CASTQNPGSNTEAFF. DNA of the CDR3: TGTGCCAGTACCCAAAATCCGGGATCGAACACTGAAGCTTTCTTT.

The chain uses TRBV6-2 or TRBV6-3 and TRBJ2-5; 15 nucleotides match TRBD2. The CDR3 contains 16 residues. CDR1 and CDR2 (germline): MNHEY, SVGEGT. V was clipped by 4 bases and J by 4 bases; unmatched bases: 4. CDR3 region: CASSSGLAGGRETQYF. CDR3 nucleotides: TGTGCCAGCAGTTCGGGACTAGCGGGAGGTAGAGAGACCCAGTACTTC.

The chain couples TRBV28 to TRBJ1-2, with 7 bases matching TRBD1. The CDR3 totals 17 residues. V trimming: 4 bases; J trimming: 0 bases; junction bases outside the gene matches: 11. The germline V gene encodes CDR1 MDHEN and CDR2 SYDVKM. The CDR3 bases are TGTGCCAGCAGTTCAACCTTAGGGACAGTTACTAACTATGGCTACACCTTC. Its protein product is CASSSTLGTVTNYGYTF.

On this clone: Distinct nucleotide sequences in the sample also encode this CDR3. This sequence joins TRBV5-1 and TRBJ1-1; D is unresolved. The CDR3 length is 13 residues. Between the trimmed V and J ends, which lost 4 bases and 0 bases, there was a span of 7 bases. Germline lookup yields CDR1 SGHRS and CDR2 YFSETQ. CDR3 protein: CASSPGVNTEAFF. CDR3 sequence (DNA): TGCGCCAGCAGCCCTGGAGTGAACACTGAAGCTTTCTTT.

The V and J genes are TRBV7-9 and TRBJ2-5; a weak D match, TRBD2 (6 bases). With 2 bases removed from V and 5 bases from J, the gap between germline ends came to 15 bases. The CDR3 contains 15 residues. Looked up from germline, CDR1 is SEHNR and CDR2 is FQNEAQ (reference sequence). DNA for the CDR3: TGTGCCAGCAGCTTATCCCCACCCGGAGGGGAGACCCAGTACTTC. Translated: CASSLSPPGGETQYF.

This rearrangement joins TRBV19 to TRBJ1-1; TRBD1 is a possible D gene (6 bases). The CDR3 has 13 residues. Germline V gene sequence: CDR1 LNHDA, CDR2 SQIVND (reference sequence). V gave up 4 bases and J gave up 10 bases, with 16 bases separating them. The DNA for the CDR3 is TGTGCCAGTAGTACCGGGACAAGGATCGGAGCTTTCTTT. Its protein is CASSTGTRIGAFF.

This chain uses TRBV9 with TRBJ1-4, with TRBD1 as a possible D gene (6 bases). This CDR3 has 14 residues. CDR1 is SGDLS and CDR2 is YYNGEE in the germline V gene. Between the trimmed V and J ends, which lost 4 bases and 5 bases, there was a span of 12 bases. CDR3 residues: CASSSGQKNEKLFF. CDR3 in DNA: TGTGCCAGCAGCTCCGGACAGAAGAATGAAAAACTGTTTTTT.

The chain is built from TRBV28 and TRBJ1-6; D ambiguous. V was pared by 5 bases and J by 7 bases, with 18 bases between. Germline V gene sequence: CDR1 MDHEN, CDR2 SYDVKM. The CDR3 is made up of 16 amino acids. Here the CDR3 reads CASSPHPRRMNSPLHF. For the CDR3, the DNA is TGTGCCAGCAGTCCACACCCGCGGCGAATGAATTCACCCCTCCACTTT.

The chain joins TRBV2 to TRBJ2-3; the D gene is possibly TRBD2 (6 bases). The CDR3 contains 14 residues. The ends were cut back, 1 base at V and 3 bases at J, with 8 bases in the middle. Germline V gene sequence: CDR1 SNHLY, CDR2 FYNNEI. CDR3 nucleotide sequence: TGTGCCAGCAGTGAAGAGGGGAGGACAGATACGCAGTATTTT. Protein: CASSEEGRTDTQYF.

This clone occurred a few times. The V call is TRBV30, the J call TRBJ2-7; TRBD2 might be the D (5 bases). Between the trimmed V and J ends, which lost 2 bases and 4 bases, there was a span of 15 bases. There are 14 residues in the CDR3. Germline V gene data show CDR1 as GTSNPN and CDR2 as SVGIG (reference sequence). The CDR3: CAWSLGLRRYEQYF. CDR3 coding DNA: TGTGCCTGGAGTCTGGGCCTACGGAGGTACGAGCAGTACTTC. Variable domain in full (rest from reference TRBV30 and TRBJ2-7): SQTIHQWPATLVQPVGSPLSLECTVEGTSNPNLYWYRQAAGRGLQLLFYSVGIGQISSEVPQNLSASRPQDRQFILSSKKLLLSDSGFYLCAWSLGLRRYEQYFGPGTRLTVT.

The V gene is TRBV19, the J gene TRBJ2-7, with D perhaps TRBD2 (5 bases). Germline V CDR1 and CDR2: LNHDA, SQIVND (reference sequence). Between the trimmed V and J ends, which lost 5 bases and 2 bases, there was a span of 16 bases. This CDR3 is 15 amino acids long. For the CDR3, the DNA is TGTGCCAGTAGTGGCCGAGGGCGGCCTCCCTACGAGCAGTACTTC. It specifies CASSGRGRPPYEQYF.

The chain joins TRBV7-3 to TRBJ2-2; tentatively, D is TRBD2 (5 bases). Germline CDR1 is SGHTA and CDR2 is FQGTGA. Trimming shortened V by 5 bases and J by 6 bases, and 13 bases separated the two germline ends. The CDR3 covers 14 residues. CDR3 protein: CASSPSGVPGELFF. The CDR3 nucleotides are TGTGCCAGCAGCCCAAGCGGAGTCCCCGGGGAGCTGTTTTTT.

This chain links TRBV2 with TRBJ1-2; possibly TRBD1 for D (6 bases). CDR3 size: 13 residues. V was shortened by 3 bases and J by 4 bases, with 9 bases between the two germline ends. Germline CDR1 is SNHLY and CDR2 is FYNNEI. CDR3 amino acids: CASSEDSFYGYTF. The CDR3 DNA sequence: TGTGCCAGCAGTGAGGACAGTTTCTATGGCTACACCTTC.

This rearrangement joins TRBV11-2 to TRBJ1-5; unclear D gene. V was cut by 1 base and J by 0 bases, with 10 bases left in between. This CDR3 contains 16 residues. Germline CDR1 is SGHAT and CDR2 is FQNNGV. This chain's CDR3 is CASSLVSGYSNQPQHF. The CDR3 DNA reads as TGTGCCAGCAGCTTAGTGAGCGGTTATAGCAATCAGCCCCAGCATTTT.

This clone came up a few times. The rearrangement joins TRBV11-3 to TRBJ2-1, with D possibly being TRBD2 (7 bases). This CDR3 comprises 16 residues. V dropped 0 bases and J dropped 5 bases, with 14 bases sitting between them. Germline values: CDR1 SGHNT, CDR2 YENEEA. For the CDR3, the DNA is TGTGCCAGCAGCTTAGATGGGAGGGGGGGGCACAATGAGCAGTTCTTC. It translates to CASSLDGRGGHNEQFF.

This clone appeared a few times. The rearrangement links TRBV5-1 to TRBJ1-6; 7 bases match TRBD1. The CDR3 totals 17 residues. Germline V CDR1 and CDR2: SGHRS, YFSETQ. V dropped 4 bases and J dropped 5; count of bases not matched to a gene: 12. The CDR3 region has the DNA TGCGCCAGCAGCCCCGACGGCTTTGACAGGGATAATTCACCCCTCCACTTT. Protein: CASSPDGFDRDNSPLHF.

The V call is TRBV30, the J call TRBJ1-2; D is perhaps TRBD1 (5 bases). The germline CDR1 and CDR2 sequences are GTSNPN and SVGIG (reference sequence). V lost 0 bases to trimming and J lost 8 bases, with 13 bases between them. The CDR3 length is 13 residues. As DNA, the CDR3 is TGTGCCTGGAGTGTACGGATGGAGGGGGGCTACACCTTC. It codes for CAWSVRMEGGYTF.

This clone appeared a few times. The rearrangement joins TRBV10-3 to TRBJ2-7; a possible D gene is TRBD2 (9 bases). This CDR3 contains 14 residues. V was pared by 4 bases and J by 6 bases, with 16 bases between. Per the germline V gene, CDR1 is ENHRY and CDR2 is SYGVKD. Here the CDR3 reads CAISASSGTGEQYF. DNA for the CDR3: TGTGCCATCAGTGCATCTAGCGGGACAGGCGAGCAGTACTTC.

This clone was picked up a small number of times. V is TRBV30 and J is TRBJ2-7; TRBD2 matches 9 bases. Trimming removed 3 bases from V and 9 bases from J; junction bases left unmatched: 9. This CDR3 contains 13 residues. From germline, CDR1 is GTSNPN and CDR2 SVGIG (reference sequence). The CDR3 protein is CAWRLAGLGPQYF. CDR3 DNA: TGTGCCTGGAGACTAGCGGGCTTAGGCCCGCAGTACTTC.

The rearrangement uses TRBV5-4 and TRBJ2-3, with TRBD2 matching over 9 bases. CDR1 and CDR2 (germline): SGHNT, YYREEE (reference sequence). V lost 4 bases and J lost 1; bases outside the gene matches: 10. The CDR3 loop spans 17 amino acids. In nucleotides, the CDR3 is TGTGCCAGCAGCAGACTGGGGCGGGAGGGAGGCACAGATACGCAGTATTTT. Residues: CASSRLGREGGTDTQYF.

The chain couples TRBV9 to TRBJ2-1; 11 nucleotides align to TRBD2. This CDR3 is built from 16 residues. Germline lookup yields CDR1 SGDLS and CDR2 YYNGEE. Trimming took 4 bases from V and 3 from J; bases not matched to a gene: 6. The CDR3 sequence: CASSPRLAGSYNEQFF. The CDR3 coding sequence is TGTGCCAGCAGCCCCCGACTAGCGGGAAGCTACAATGAGCAGTTCTTC. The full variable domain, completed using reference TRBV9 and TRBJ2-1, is DSGVTQTPKHLITATGQRVTLRCSPRSGDLSVYWYQQSLDQGLQFLIQYYNGEERAKGNILERFSAQQFPDLHSELNLSSLELGDSALYFCASSPRLAGSYNEQFFGPGTRLTVL.

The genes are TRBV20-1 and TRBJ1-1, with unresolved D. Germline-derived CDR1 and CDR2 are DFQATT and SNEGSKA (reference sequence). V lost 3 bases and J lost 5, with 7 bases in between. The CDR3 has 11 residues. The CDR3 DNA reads TGCAGTGCTAGGGGAGGTACTGAAGCTTTCTTT. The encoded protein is CSARGGTEAFF.

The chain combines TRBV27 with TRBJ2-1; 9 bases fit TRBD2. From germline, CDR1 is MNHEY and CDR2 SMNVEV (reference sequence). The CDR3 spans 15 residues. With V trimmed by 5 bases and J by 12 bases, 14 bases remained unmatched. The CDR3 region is CASSLGLASLSVQFF. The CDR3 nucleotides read TGTGCCAGCAGTCTGGGACTAGCTAGTCTCTCCGTGCAGTTCTTC.

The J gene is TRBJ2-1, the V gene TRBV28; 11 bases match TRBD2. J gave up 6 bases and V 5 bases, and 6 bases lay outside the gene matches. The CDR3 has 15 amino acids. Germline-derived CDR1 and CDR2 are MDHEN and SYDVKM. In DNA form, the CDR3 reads TGTGCCAGCAGTATAACCGGGACTAGCGGCAATGAGCAGTTCTTC. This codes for CASSITGTSGNEQFF.